This T cell receptor (beta chain) was sequenced in a study of cytomegalovirus exposure and HLA in healthy donors (dated by TCRdb to about 2017). Some background on the complete study: In an earlier analysis of some 550 of the donors, 276 Gb of sequence data and some 100 million unique TCR beta sequences from about 179 million T cells were reported. To decide whether each TCR beta V gene segment behaved as functional or pseudogenic, an earlier analysis of some 600 of the donors relied on high-throughput TCR beta sequencing. Alongside the repertoire data, information on donor age, sex, ethnicity and CMV serostatus was compiled. The study combined high-throughput TCR immunosequencing, statistical association of individual TCRs with disease status, and machine learning to predict cytomegalovirus infection status. Among 350 to 400 genotyped donors of the cohort, an average of approximately 230,000 unique TCR beta nucleotide sequences were sequenced per donor, around 20% of them non-productive. In a later analysis, previously published TCR beta repertoires from 600 to 850 donors were re-analyzed and high-resolution HLA genotyping was added so that TCR occurrence patterns could be studied. Using immunosequencing, the study profiled T cell repertoires from around 670 subjects and related those repertoires to cytomegalovirus serostatus. Of the roughly 400 genotyped donors, approximately 81% were placed in the genetic ancestry cluster associated with self-reported Caucasian donors. The number of typed donors differed by locus: about 620-630 for A, B, C, DRB1 and DQB1; some 500 for DQA1; 606 for DPA1; and some 470 for DPB1. HLA typing covered class I and class II loci at four-digit resolution. In a later genetic analysis, genome-wide SNP genotypes for about three fifths of the 666 donors were used, and that subset was treated as a discovery cohort. Rather than using new phenotypic data, the later analysis identified candidate immune exposures from TCR beta sequences and from how often those sequences occurred across donors. An early release covering roughly 640 HLA-typed donors comprised about 320 gigabases of sequencing data and approximately 80 million unique TCR sequences. About five DR-DQ haplotypes were treated as single units for association and clustering because of strong linkage in the cohort. Every discovery cohort repertoire had been produced on one sequencing platform. A separate validation cohort of 100 to 150 different subjects was used in addition to the approximately 670-subject first cohort. The study was designed to test whether signatures of past pathogen exposure could be identified by cataloging public T cell receptors.

Trimming takes 6 bases from V and 5 bases from J, and the germline ends sit 10 bases apart. The CDR3 runs 12 amino acids, cysteine and phenylalanine included. The sequence is cut down to CDR3 DNA, 36 bases in frame from base 1. The germline V gene encodes CDR1 MNHNY and CDR2 SVGAGI (reference sequence). In total, more than 500 healthy bone marrow donors made up the cohort. Cohort members were all nominally healthy when sampled, although unrecorded immune exposures were likely present. The donor was CMV seropositive and was included in the group of 290 or so seropositive cohort members. A peripheral blood sample was provided by each donor, and peripheral blood mononuclear cells were used for TCR beta sequencing. Genomic DNA extraction from the blood cell samples was performed with the Qiagen DNeasy Blood Extraction Kit. In regard to this clone: It lacks a known antigen. Base quality data are lacking; no much larger clone is found one base away.

Findings and caveats that apply to the study as a whole: A cluster of highly shared sequence variants was judged likely to represent a technical artifact of the sequencing pipeline. HLA typing was unavailable for some donors at each locus, so association tests used only the typed subset. Because counts were too low, roughly 18 rarely observed V segments, including chromosome 9 orphons, were left out of the earlier analysis of several hundred of the donors. In a later analysis, the rate of TCR association differed among HLA loci, with DRB1 alleles having the most associated TCRs and HLA-C alleles having the fewest. A further reported finding was that TCR beta sequences accurately predicted the HLA-A and HLA-B alleles for most subjects in the first cohort. According to a later analysis, most CMV-associated TCR beta chains appeared to be HLA-restricted, and the HLA associations seemed to be driven largely by CMV exposure. Most TCR sequences were seen in very few donors, while some public TCRs were found in many individuals. The study listed 164 TCR beta chains as associated with cytomegalovirus. A later analysis reported that several top co-occurrence clusters appeared linked to parvovirus B19, influenza, CMV and Epstein-Barr virus. V-gene and J-gene trimming of TCR beta chains was associated with a missense DCLRE1C variant in a later genetic analysis, and the association was replicated in an independent cohort. Broadly in line with IMGT annotations, most TCR beta V segments showed up in productive rearrangements about 90% or about 30% of the time in an earlier analysis of 450 to 750 of the donors. Immune exposure information for the cohort was limited to CMV serostatus. When HLA alleles, especially DR and DQ, strongly co-occurred, attributing TCR associations to individual alleles was difficult. Compared with equally common non-associated chains, HLA-associated TCR beta chains in a later analysis were more clonally expanded and had lower generation probabilities. The 87-base-pair reads could not distinguish some IMGT-functional V segments, including TRBV6-2 and TRBV6-3, so those segments were excluded. The cohort was sequenced for TCR beta chains only, and without alpha or paired-chain data the features that could be detected were limited. A later genetic analysis reported fewer N-insertions in productive TCRs among donors in an Asian-associated ancestry cluster than the roughly 720-donor mean. Linkage disequilibrium might explain the correlated functional status among segregating V segments, but an unknown experimental factor could not be ruled out. In both the original and validation cohorts, the classifier was reported to diagnose cytomegalovirus status with high specificity and sensitivity. In vitro tests confirmed that a few of the cytomegalovirus-associated TCR beta chains recognize cytomegalovirus antigens. A later analysis associated about 17,000 TCR beta sequences with specific HLA alleles at a false discovery rate of 0.05. The authors suggested that the approach could potentially be extended to other disease states and immunological phenotypes. Presence/absence analyses assumed roughly uniform sequencing depth across donors, an assumption that may not hold.

Library prep was done by the immunoSEQ multiplex PCR assay. A mixture of 60 forward primers for TCR Vbeta segments and 13 reverse primers for TCR Jbeta segments was used in the multiplex PCR. Amplification of the CDR3 region of rearranged TCR beta genes was performed with a multiplex PCR assay on genomic DNA. Amplified TCR beta libraries were sequenced as 87-base-pair reads on the Illumina HiSeq System. In the paper's pipeline: Across the 500 to 850 repertoires, a later analysis counted 80 million or so unique TCR beta chains, roughly 11 million of which were shared by at least two donors. Raw reads were error-corrected and collapsed into unique sequences by a nearest-neighbor algorithm in which closely related sequences were merged to remove PCR and sequencing errors. V, D and J gene segments were assigned by aligning CDR3 sequences to IMGT reference sequences. For a sequence to be retained, at least a six-nucleotide match to both a V gene segment and a J gene segment was required. Rearrangements were called productive when the CDR3 lacked stop codons and stayed in frame with V and J; all others were non-productive. CDR3 was defined by IMGT convention, running from the second conserved V-encoded cysteine to the conserved J-encoded phenylalanine. In an earlier analysis of some 550 of the donors, sequences lacking an unambiguous match to a single V gene segment were excluded. An earlier analysis of several hundred of the donors called V segments functional above 56.7% productive rearrangements and segregating when the between-donor standard deviation exceeded 5%. A statistical classification framework was developed to diagnose cytomegalovirus status using the catalog of TCR beta chain sequences. V and J gene assignment, in a later analysis, came from comparing TCR nucleotide sequences with IMGT/GENE-DB human TR gene sequences. A later analysis assigned CDR3 sequences and most-parsimonious VDJ recombination scenarios with the TCRdist pipeline. In a later analysis, every TCR beta chain was defined by the combination of its CDR3 amino acid sequence and its V-gene family, and reads without a unique V-gene family were dropped. In a later analysis, fewer than 600 highly shared, low-generation-probability nucleotide sequences were removed to address suspected cross-contamination and a sequencing artifact. A later analysis calculated a clonal expansion index for each public chain from normalized within-repertoire ranks of inferred template counts. In a later analysis, generation probabilities were computed with a VDJ recombination model fitted to out-of-frame rearrangements, and the resulting probabilities were checked against IGoR. In a later analysis, TCR-TCR, TCR-HLA and TCR-CMV co-occurrence was scored with hypergeometric tests, and a repertoire-size bias correction was applied to TCR pairs. A later analysis estimated false discovery rates by permuting HLA or CMV assignments 20 times. In a later analysis, co-occurring TCRs were grouped using DBSCAN, with TCRdist sequence similarity added in when clustering inside HLA-allele-positive subsets. Repertoires with fewer than 30,000 or more than 120,000 public chains, plus five repertoires with anomalous nucleotide sharing, were excluded from co-occurrence clustering. As stored in TCRdb, this immuneACCESS dataset retains in-frame rearrangements with V and J assigned. A fraction of the clones does not appear; measured against another copy, unresolved V genes explain less than half of the discrepancy, and the remainder lacks a known reason. Clone size and the V and J calls come from that table; the DNA yielded D and trimming. For this sample there are about 160,000 clones; roughly 85% appear just once. Of the sample, 9.5% to 10% is held by the ten largest clones.

Input material: PBMCs. The TCR sequence derives from a man younger than 30 in good health and CMV-seropositive. This sequence uses TRBV6-6 and TRBJ2-5; the D gene is perhaps TRBD1, from 6 matching bases. CDR3 sequence: CASRTRGETQYF. The DNA reads TGTGCCAGCAGAACGAGGGGGGAGACCCAGTACTTC.